This T cell receptor (beta chain) was identified during a study of cytomegalovirus exposure and HLA in healthy donors. Study at large: Tens of millions of unique TCR sequences came from HLA-typed donors in an early release. Study-level findings and limits: The authors confirmed in vitro that three CMV-associated chains were specific for CMV antigens. As a later analysis showed, a missense DCLRE1C variant was linked to trimming of TCR beta V- and J-genes. In a later analysis, across HLA loci, associated TCR counts were highest for DRB1, lowest for HLA-C.

13 Jbeta primers and 60 Vbeta primers were used for the PCR. TCRdb's table, derived via immunoSEQ multiplex PCR, lists solely in-frame clones and lacks some. The sample shows 150,000 to 200,000 clones, 79% of them seen only once. Germline V gene sequence: CDR1 SGHVS, CDR2 FQNEAQ. The CDR3 totals 13 residues. V was trimmed by 5 bases and J by 3 bases, leaving 7 bases between them. Points on this clone: Its specificity is unknown.

This rearrangement joins TRBV7-8 to TRBJ1-4; D uncertain. Source material: PBMCs. The origin of this receptor is a woman in her twenties or thirties in good health and CMV-seropositive. Here the CDR3 DNA reads TGTGCCAGCAGCATGGACTCTAATGAAAAACTGTTTTTT. It codes for CASSMDSNEKLFF.